This T cell receptor beta chain was sequenced for a study of CD4 T cells in relation to SARS-CoV-2 and coronaviruses. Study summary: Of the patients, about 8 were male, a few female, two Hispanic.

The CDR3 is made up of 12 amino acids. Germline CDR1 reads MNHNY; CDR2 reads SVGAGI (reference sequence). Trimming left V 6 bases short and J 6 bases short, with 8 bases between. Assay used: immunoSEQ multiplex PCR; TCRdb lists only in-frame clones, some missing. Found here are about 37,000 clones, 70% to 90% of them singletons; the top ten hold about 3%. Sequenced sample: memory CD4+ T cells from PBMCs. This receptor was identified in an adult with COVID-19. V is TRBV6-6 and J is TRBJ1-4; D is ambiguous. CDR3 sequence reads: CASSPSDEKLFF. CDR3 nucleotides: TGTGCCAGCAGCCCCAGCGATGAAAAACTGTTTTTT.